This T cell receptor (beta chain) was documented in a study of blood T cell repertoires in COVID-19. The wider study: Collection of acute and convalescent COVID-19 samples took place in the United States, Italy and Spain. PBMCs, B-cell-depleted T cells, or T cells were the source of the cDNA or gDNA that made up the material.

Produced via immunoSEQ multiplex PCR; TCRdb's table is partial and in-frame only. The sample includes some 100,000 clones, 90% of them seen just once. CDR3 length equals 13 residues. Germline CDR1 and CDR2: ENHRY and SYGVKD. The V end was cut by 8 bases, the J end by 5 bases, with 15 bases between. The J gene is TRBJ1-1, the V gene TRBV10-3, with a tentative D call TRBD1 (6 bases). Source material: peripheral blood. This clonotype originated in a man aged 45-65 years with acute or convalescent COVID-19. The CDR3 DNA is TGTGCCATCGGGTCAGGGGAAGGGACTGAAGCTTTCTTT. Amino acids: CAIGSGEGTEAFF.